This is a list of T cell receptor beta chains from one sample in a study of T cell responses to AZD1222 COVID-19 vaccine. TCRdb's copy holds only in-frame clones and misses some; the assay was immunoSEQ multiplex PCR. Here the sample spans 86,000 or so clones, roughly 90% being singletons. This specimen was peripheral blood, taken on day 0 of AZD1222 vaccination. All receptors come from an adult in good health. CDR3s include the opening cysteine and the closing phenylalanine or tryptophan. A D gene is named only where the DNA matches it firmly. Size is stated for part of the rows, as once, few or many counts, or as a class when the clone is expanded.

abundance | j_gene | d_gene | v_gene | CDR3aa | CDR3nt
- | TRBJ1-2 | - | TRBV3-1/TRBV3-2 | CASSQDRQGHYGYTF | TGTGCCAGCAGCCAAGATAGACAAGGCCACTATGGCTACACCTTC
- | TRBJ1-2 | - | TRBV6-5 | CASTGGGNYGYTF | TGTGCCAGCACCGGGGGGGGAAACTATGGCTACACCTTC
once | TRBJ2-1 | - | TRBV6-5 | CASRGLINEQFF | TGTGCCAGCAGGGGACTGATCAATGAGCAGTTCTTC
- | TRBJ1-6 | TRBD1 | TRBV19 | CASSITGANSPLHF | TGTGCCAGTAGTATAACAGGGGCTAATTCACCCCTCCACTTT
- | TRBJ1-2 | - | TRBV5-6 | CASSSLDGIYGYTF | TGTGCCAGCAGCTCACTGGACGGAATCTATGGCTACACCTTC
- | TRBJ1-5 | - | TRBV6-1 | CASRDDSNQPQHF | TGTGCCAGCAGGGATGACAGCAATCAGCCCCAGCATTTT
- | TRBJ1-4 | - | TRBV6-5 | CASTAGGTTNEKLFF | TGTGCCAGCACGGCGGGGGGGACAACTAATGAAAAACTGTTTTTT
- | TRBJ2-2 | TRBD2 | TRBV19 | CASIAGGNTGELFF | TGTGCCAGTATTGCGGGGGGCAACACCGGGGAGCTGTTTTTT
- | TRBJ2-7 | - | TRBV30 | CAWSALSAYEQYF | TGTGCCTGGAGTGCCCTTTCGGCCTACGAGCAGTACTTC
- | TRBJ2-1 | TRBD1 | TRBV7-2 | CASSSRSGTGGNNEQFF | TGTGCCAGCAGCTCAAGATCCGGGACAGGGGGAAATAATGAGCAGTTCTTC
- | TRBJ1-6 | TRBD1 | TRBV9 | CASSAAGGAGSPLHF | TGTGCCAGCAGCGCGGCAGGGGGCGCAGGATCACCCCTCCACTTT
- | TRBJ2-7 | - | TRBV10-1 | CASSAGGSYEQYF | TGCGCCAGCAGTGCCGGCGGCTCCTACGAGCAGTACTTC
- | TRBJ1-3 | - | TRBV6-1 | CASSFQGNSGNTIYF | TGTGCCAGCAGTTTTCAGGGTAACTCTGGAAACACCATATATTTT
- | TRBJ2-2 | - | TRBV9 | CASSVVAGNTGELFF | TGTGCCAGCAGCGTAGTTGCCGGGAACACCGGGGAGCTGTTTTTT
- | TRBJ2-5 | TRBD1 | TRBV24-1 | CATSDPGTGQETQYF | TGTGCCACCAGTGACCCCGGGACAGGGCAAGAGACCCAGTACTTC
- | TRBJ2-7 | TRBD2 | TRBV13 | CASSFSLAGRFEQYF | TGTGCCAGCAGCTTCTCTCTAGCGGGACGTTTCGAGCAGTACTTC
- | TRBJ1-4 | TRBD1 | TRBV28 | CASDPGGATNEKLFF | TGTGCCAGCGACCCAGGGGGGGCAACTAATGAAAAACTGTTTTTT
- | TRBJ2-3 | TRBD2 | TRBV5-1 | CASSLVQRGATSTDTQYF | TGCGCCAGCAGCTTGGTCCAGCGGGGGGCCACAAGCACAGATACGCAGTATTTT
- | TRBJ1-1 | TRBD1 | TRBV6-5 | CASSYSTGGGPEAFF | TGTGCCAGCAGTTACTCAACAGGGGGGGGCCCTGAAGCTTTCTTT
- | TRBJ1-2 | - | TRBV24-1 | CATSDFYYGYTF | TGTGCCACCAGTGATTTCTACTATGGCTACACCTTC
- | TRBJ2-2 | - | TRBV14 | CASSHQRNTGELFF | TGTGCCAGCAGCCATCAGAGGAACACCGGGGAGCTGTTTTTT
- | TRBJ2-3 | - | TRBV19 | CASSIDTTDTQYF | TGTGCCAGTAGTATCGACACCACAGATACGCAGTATTTT
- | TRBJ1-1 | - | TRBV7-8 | CASSLTDRGAGRTEAFF | TGTGCCAGCAGCTTAACGGACCGTGGGGCCGGGAGGACTGAAGCTTTCTTT
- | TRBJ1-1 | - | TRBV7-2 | CASSNRGPREAFF | TGTGCCAGCAGCAACCGTGGGCCCAGAGAAGCTTTCTTT
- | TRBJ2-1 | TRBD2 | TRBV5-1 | CASSPTSASNEQFF | TGCGCCAGCAGCCCGACTAGCGCCAGCAATGAGCAGTTCTTC
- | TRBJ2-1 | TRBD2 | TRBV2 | CASSVAGGPNEQFF | TGTGCCAGCAGTGTTGCGGGAGGGCCTAATGAGCAGTTCTTC
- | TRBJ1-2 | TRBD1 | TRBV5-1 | CASSAAGTGTPEVGYTF | TGCGCCAGCAGCGCTGCCGGGACAGGGACCCCGGAGGTTGGCTACACCTTC
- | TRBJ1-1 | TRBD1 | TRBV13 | CASSDLRDRADTEAFF | TGTGCCAGCAGCGATCTCCGGGACAGGGCGGACACTGAAGCTTTCTTT
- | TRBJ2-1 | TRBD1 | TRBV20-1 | CSASLGQGLLNEQFF | TGCAGTGCTAGTCTGGGACAGGGACTCCTCAATGAGCAGTTCTTC
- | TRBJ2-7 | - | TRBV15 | CATSRDQQGRNEQYF | TGTGCCACCAGCAGAGATCAACAGGGGAGGAACGAGCAGTACTTC
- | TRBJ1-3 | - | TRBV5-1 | CASSLEGEVNTIYF | TGCGCCAGCAGCTTGGAAGGGGAGGTCAACACCATATATTTT
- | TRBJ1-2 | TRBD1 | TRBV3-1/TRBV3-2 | CASSQARGRVYGYTF | TGTGCCAGCAGCCAAGCGAGGGGGCGAGTTTATGGCTACACCTTC
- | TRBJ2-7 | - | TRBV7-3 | CASSLSAGSDSYEQYF | TGTGCCAGCAGCTTATCGGCAGGGTCGGACTCCTACGAGCAGTACTTC
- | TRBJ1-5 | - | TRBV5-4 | CASSLDSNQPQHF | TGTGCCAGCAGCCTAGATAGCAATCAGCCCCAGCATTTT
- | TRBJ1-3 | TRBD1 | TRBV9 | CASSTQGASSGNTIYF | TGTGCCAGCAGCACACAGGGGGCGAGCTCTGGAAACACCATATATTTT
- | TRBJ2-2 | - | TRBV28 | CASRGFANTGELFF | TGTGCCAGCAGGGGATTCGCGAACACCGGGGAGCTGTTTTTT
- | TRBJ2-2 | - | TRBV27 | CASRGDFGELFF | TGTGCCAGCAGGGGTGACTTCGGGGAGCTGTTTTTT
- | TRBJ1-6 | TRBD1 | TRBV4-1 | CASSPFLRGTGGSPLHF | TGCGCCAGCAGCCCCTTCCTCCGCGGGACAGGGGGTTCACCCCTCCACTTT
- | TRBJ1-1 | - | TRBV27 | CASSFIGRGEDTEAFF | TGTGCCAGCAGTTTTATAGGGCGGGGTGAGGACACTGAAGCTTTCTTT
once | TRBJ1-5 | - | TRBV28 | CASSPTGGTNQPQHF | TGTGCCAGCAGTCCCACGGGAGGTACAAATCAGCCCCAGCATTTT
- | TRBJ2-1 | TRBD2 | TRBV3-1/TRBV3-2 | CASSPRLAGGWGNEQFF | TGTGCCAGCAGCCCTAGACTAGCGGGGGGCTGGGGCAATGAGCAGTTCTTC
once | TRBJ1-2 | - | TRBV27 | CATTSGIATGGYTF | TGTGCCACCACCTCGGGCATCGCCACTGGGGGCTACACCTTC
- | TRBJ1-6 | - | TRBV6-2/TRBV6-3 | CASSYSTLGSSPLHF | TGTGCCAGCAGTTACTCAACTTTAGGTAGTTCACCCCTCCACTTT
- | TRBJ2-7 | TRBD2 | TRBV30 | CAWSPGLAGEQYF | TGTGCCTGGAGCCCGGGACTAGCGGGGGAGCAGTACTTC
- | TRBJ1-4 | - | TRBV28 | CASLGAPGGNEKLFF | TGTGCCAGCCTCGGGGCTCCTGGGGGTAATGAAAAACTGTTTTTT